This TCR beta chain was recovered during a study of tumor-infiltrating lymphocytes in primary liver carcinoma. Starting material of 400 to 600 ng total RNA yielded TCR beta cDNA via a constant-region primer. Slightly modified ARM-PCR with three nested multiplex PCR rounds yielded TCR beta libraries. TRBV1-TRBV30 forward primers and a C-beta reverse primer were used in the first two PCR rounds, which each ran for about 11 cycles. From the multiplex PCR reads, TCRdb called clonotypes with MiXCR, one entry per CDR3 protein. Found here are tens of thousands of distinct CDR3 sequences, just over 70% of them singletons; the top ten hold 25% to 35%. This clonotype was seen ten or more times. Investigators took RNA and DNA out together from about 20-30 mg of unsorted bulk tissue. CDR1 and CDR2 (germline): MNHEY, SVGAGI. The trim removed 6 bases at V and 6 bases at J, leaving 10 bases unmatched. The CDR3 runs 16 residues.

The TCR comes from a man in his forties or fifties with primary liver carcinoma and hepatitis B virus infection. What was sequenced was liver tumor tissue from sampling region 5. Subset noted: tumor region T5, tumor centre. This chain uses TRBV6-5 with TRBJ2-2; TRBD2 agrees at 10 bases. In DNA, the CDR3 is TGTGCCAGCAGAAGCGGGAGGGGATCCCTCGCCGGGGAGCTGTTTTTT. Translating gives CASRSGRGSLAGELFF.